This T cell receptor beta chain was captured in a study of T cell responses to AZD1222 COVID-19 vaccine. Whole-study results and caveats: Compared with day 0, the breadth and depth of the Spike-specific TCR repertoire rose significantly after two doses of AZD1222. Researchers report vaccine-associated CD4 TCRs spanning spike, with dominance at 160-218 and 743-854. The donors showed a predominance of white British ancestry and of females, with possible underestimation of clonal diversity. Unmutated variant regions are reportedly targeted by nearly half of spike-specific TCRs.

Profiled with immunoSEQ multiplex PCR; TCRdb holds only in-frame clones, not every one. This sample has around 150,000 clones, with roughly nine tenths found just once. The CDR3 runs to 15 residues. CDR1 is LGHNA and CDR2 is YSLEER in the germline V gene. The V end lost 0 bases, the J end lost 0 bases, and 8 bases lay between the germline ends. Concerning this clone itself: Its antigen remains unknown.

This chain connects TRBV4-3 to TRBJ2-5; tentatively, D is TRBD1 (5 bases). The sample consisted of peripheral blood, taken 28 days after the second AZD1222 dose. This TCR derives from an adult who received the AZD1222 COVID-19 vaccine. As DNA, the CDR3 is TGCGCCAGCAGCCAAGAATGGACAAACCAAGAGACCCAGTACTTC. This sequence encodes CASSQEWTNQETQYF.